A selection of T cell receptor beta chains follows, all from one sample in a study of blood T cell repertoires in COVID-19. Assay used: immunoSEQ multiplex PCR; TCRdb lists only in-frame clones, some missing. The top ten hold 9.5% to 12% of the sample, which has approximately 150,000 clones, 81% seen once. Sequenced material: peripheral blood. The receptors were sampled from a man aged 55 to 70 with active or convalescent COVID-19. The CDR3 runs from the conserved cysteine through the conserved F or W. The D gene is left open where the match is weak. Clone sizes are given selectively: once, few, many, or a class where the clone is expanded.

>NA|TRBJ2-2|NA|TRBV6-5
CASSLRRDGELFF
TGTGCCAGCAGTCTCCGCAGGGACGGGGAGCTGTTTTTT
>NA|TRBJ1-2|TRBD1|TRBV2
CASSDGQGATDGYTF
TGTGCCAGCAGTGATGGACAGGGAGCCACCGATGGCTACACCTTC
>NA|TRBJ2-7|NA|TRBV4-2
CASSQGGLKNYEQYF
TGTGCCAGCAGCCAAGGGGGCCTGAAAAACTACGAGCAGTACTTC
>NA|TRBJ1-1|TRBD1|TRBV10-2
CASRALTGGVSGTEAFF
TGCGCCAGCAGAGCTTTGACAGGGGGAGTTTCCGGCACTGAAGCTTTCTTT
>NA|TRBJ1-2|NA|TRBV27
CASSSRPEGGGYTF
TGTGCCAGCAGTTCGCGGCCGGAAGGAGGTGGCTACACCTTC
>NA|TRBJ1-2|TRBD1|TRBV6-1
CASSDRVRGRANYGYTF
TGTGCCAGCAGTGATCGGGTCAGGGGGCGTGCGAACTATGGCTACACCTTC
>NA|TRBJ1-2|TRBD1|TRBV9
CASSAPQGRTGGNYGYTF
TGTGCCAGCAGCGCCCCACAAGGGCGGACAGGGGGGAACTATGGCTACACCTTC
>NA|TRBJ1-5|NA|TRBV7-2
CASSLGGGQPQHF
TGTGCCAGCAGCTTAGGGGGGGGGCAGCCCCAGCATTTT
>NA|TRBJ1-5|NA|TRBV29-1
CSVGGYGNQPQHF
TGCAGCGTCGGGGGGTATGGCAATCAGCCCCAGCATTTT
>NA|TRBJ1-5|NA|TRBV27
CASSFLSNQPQHF
TGTGCCAGCAGTTTCCTCTCCAATCAGCCCCAGCATTTT
>NA|TRBJ2-2|NA|TRBV19
CASSINIHPNTGELFF
TGTGCCAGTAGTATAAACATCCATCCGAACACCGGGGAGCTGTTTTTT
>NA|TRBJ2-3|NA|TRBV4-1
CASSQPARAVTDTQYF
TGCGCCAGCAGCCAACCCGCCCGCGCCGTCACAGATACGCAGTATTTT
>NA|TRBJ1-5|NA|TRBV5-1
CASSLGEGTQPQHF
TGCGCCAGCAGCTTGGGAGAGGGAACTCAGCCCCAGCATTTT
>NA|TRBJ2-7|NA|TRBV6-5
CATSGNYYEQYF
TGTGCCACCTCCGGGAACTACTACGAGCAGTACTTC
>NA|TRBJ1-2|TRBD1|TRBV19
CASSRTGYYTF
TGTGCCAGTAGTAGGACAGGATACTACACCTTC
>NA|TRBJ2-3|TRBD2|TRBV4-2
CASSTGGGNTQYF
TGTGCCAGCAGTACCGGCGGGGGGAACACGCAGTATTTT
>NA|TRBJ2-1|TRBD2|TRBV7-2
CASSLDWRGGWNEQFF
TGTGCCAGCAGCTTAGACTGGCGGGGGGGCTGGAATGAGCAGTTCTTC
>once|TRBJ2-5|NA|TRBV7-9
CASSPAAGWQETQYF
TGTGCCAGCAGCCCAGCCGCGGGGTGGCAAGAGACCCAGTACTTC
>NA|TRBJ1-1|NA|TRBV19
CASSRPGQLNTEAFF
TGTGCCAGTAGTAGGCCCGGACAGCTGAACACTGAAGCTTTCTTT
>once|TRBJ2-5|TRBD2|TRBV19
CASSVSGGAETQYF
TGTGCCAGTAGTGTCAGCGGGGGGGCTGAGACCCAGTACTTC
>NA|TRBJ1-4|TRBD1|TRBV6-1
CASSGRGPSTNEKLFF
TGTGCCAGCAGTGGCAGGGGGCCCTCAACTAATGAAAAACTGTTTTTT
>NA|TRBJ2-2|TRBD2|TRBV6-2/TRBV6-3
CASSLGTSISTGELFF
TGTGCCAGCAGTTTAGGGACTAGCATTTCCACCGGGGAGCTGTTTTTT
>NA|TRBJ2-1|TRBD2|TRBV9
CASSVELARSYNEQFF
TGTGCCAGCAGCGTAGAACTAGCGAGGTCCTACAATGAGCAGTTCTTC
>NA|TRBJ2-3|TRBD2|TRBV5-1
CASSLALGLAGPSTDTQYF
TGCGCCAGCAGCTTGGCCCTGGGACTAGCGGGACCTAGCACAGATACGCAGTATTTT
>few|TRBJ1-1|NA|TRBV5-1
CASSPARRGTEAFF
TGCGCCAGCAGCCCCGCGCGGCGGGGAACTGAAGCTTTCTTT
>once|TRBJ2-5|NA|TRBV10-3
CAISGPGSRETQYF
TGTGCCATCAGTGGCCCCGGGAGCAGGGAGACCCAGTACTTC
>NA|TRBJ2-7|TRBD1|TRBV6-6
CASIRDREFYEQYF
TGTGCCAGCATAAGGGACAGAGAGTTTTACGAGCAGTACTTC
>NA|TRBJ1-2|NA|TRBV27
CASSDTAGVYGYTF
TGTGCCAGCTCGGACACCGCTGGGGTCTATGGCTACACCTTC
>NA|TRBJ2-3|TRBD2|TRBV5-5
CASSLGASGSTDTQYF
TGTGCCAGCAGCCTCGGGGCTAGCGGAAGCACAGATACGCAGTATTTT
>NA|TRBJ1-1|TRBD1|TRBV5-6
CASSLGQGATEAFF
TGTGCCAGCAGCTTAGGGCAGGGGGCCACTGAAGCTTTCTTT
>many|TRBJ2-7|TRBD1|TRBV28
CASSLLSGTGDEQYF
TGTGCCAGCAGCCTACTATCCGGGACAGGGGACGAGCAGTACTTC
>NA|TRBJ1-6|NA|TRBV6-2/TRBV6-3
CASSRGNSPLHF
TGTGCCAGCAGTAGGGGGAATTCACCCCTCCACTTT
>NA|TRBJ2-1|TRBD2|TRBV29-1
CSVDRTSGSSYNEQFF
TGCAGCGTTGACCGGACTAGCGGGAGCTCCTACAATGAGCAGTTCTTC
>NA|TRBJ2-7|TRBD2|TRBV5-1
CASSLGGGQTYEQYF
TGCGCCAGCAGCTTGGGCGGGGGGCAGACCTACGAGCAGTACTTC
>once|TRBJ2-7|TRBD2|TRBV11-2
CASSLAFLQRGGRDEQYF
TGTGCCAGCAGCTTAGCTTTCCTCCAGCGGGGGGGAAGGGACGAGCAGTACTTC
>NA|TRBJ1-1|NA|TRBV28
CASSSYRVVTEAFF
TGTGCCAGCAGTTCTTACAGGGTAGTTACTGAAGCTTTCTTT
>NA|TRBJ1-3|TRBD1|TRBV5-1
CASSLTGDSGNTIYF
TGCGCCAGCAGCTTGACAGGGGACTCTGGAAACACCATATATTTT
>NA|TRBJ1-3|NA|TRBV6-5
CASSYERNTIYF
TGTGCCAGCAGTTACGAGAGAAACACCATATATTTT
>NA|TRBJ2-5|NA|TRBV29-1
CMGGGMETQYF
TGCATGGGAGGGGGTATGGAGACCCAGTACTTC
>NA|TRBJ2-5|TRBD2|TRBV18
CASSPLSGRQETQYF
TGTGCCAGCTCACCCCTGAGCGGGAGGCAAGAGACCCAGTACTTC
>NA|TRBJ1-2|TRBD1|TRBV12-3/TRBV12-4
CASSPGQVYGYTF
TGTGCCAGCAGCCCAGGACAGGTCTATGGCTACACCTTC
>NA|TRBJ2-1|NA|TRBV11-2
CASSWGGEGAYNEQFF
TGTGCCAGCAGCTGGGGCGGGGAGGGGGCCTACAATGAGCAGTTCTTC
>NA|TRBJ1-4|NA|TRBV30
CAWKGRGTNEKLFF
TGTGCCTGGAAAGGCAGGGGAACTAATGAAAAACTGTTTTTT